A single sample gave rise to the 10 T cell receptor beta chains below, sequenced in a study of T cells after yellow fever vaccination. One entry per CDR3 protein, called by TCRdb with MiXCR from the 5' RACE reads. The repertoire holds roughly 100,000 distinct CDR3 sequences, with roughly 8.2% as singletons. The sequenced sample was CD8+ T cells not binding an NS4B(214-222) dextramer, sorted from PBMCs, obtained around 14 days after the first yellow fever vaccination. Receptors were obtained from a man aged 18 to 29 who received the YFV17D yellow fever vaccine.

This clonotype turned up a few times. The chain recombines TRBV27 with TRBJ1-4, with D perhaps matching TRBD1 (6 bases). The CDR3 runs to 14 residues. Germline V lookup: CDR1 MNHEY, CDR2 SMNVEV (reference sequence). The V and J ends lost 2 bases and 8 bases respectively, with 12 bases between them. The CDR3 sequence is CASSLRGSVEKLFF. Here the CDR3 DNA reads TGTGCCAGCAGTTTAAGGGGGTCGGTCGAAAAACTGTTTTTT.

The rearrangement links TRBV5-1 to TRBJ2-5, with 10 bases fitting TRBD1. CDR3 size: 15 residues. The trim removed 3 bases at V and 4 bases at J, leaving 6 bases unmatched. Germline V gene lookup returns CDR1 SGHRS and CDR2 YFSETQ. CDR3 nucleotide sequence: TGCGCCAGCAGCTCCCTGGACAGGGGGGGAGAGACCCAGTACTTC. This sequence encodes CASSSLDRGGETQYF.

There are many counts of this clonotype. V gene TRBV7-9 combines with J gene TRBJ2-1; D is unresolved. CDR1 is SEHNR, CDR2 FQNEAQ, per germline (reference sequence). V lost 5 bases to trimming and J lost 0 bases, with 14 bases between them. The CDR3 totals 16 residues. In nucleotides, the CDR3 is TGTGCCAGCAGCCCCGTAGGGAAGAGCTCCTACAATGAGCAGTTCTTC. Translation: CASSPVGKSSYNEQFF. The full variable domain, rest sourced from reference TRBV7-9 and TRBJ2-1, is DTGVSQNPRHKITKRGQNVTFRCDPISEHNRLYWYRQTLGQGPEFLTYFQNEAQLEKSRLLSDRFSAERPKGSFSTLEIQRTEQGDSAMYLCASSPVGKSSYNEQFFGPGTRLTVL.

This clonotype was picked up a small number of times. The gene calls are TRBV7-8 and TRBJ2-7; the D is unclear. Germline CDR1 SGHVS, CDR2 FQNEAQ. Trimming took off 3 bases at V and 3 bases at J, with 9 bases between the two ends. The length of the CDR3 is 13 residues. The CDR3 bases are TGTGCCAGCAGCTTCTCCCGGGTCTACGAGCAGTACGTC. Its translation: CASSFSRVYEQYV.

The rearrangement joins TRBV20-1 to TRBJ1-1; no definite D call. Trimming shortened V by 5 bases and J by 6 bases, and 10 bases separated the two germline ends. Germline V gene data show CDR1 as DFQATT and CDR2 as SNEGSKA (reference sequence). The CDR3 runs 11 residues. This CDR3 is CSAQKVAEAFF. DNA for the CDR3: TGCAGTGCTCAAAAGGTCGCTGAAGCTTTCTTT.

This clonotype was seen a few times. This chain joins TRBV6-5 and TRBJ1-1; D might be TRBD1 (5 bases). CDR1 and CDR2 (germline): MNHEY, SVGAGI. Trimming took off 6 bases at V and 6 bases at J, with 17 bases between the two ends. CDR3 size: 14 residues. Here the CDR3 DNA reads TGTGCCAGCAGCCGCGTTGGGGCGGCGGCTGAAGCTTTCTTT. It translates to CASSRVGAAAEAFF.

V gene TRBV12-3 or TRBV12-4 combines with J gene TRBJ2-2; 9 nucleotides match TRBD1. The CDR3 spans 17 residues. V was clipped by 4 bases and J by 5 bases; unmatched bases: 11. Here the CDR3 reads CASSSQSDRGGTGELFF. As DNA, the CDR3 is TGTGCCAGCAGTTCCCAGTCGGACAGGGGAGGAACCGGGGAGCTGTTTTTT.

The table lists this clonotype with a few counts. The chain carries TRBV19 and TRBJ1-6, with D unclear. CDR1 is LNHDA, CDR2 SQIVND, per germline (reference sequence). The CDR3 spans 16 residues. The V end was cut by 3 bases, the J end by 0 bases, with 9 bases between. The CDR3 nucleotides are TGTGCCAGTAGTATTAGACTGAGCTCCTATAATTCACCCCTCCACTTT. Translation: CASSIRLSSYNSPLHF.

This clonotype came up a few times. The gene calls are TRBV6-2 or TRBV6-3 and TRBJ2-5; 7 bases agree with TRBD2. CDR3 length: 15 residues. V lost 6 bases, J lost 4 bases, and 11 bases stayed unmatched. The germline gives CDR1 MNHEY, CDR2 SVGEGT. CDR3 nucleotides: TGTGCCAGCAGCCACGGGACTATTGGGCCAGAGACCCAGTACTTC. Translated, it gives CASSHGTIGPETQYF.

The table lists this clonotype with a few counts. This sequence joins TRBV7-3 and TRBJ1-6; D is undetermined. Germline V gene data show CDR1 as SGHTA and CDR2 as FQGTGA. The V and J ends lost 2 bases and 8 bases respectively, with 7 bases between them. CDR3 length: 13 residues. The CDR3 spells CASSLYKDSPLHF. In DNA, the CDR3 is TGTGCCAGCAGCTTATATAAAGATTCACCCCTCCACTTT.